This T cell receptor (beta chain) derives from a study of CD8 T cells in Susac syndrome. General study results and limits: In its TCR sequencing and HLA analysis, the study acknowledged that the number of individuals was relatively small.

This CDR3 region has 14 residues. V was trimmed by 4 bases and J by 0 bases, leaving 8 bases between them. This clonotype was picked up a small number of times. What it binds is unknown. Sequencing of TCR beta was undertaken in CD8+ and CD4+ T cells derived from blood. TEMRA cells underwent FACS enrichment and CD8+ and CD4+ T cells underwent negative isolation. With random hexamers, reverse transcription was performed on about 0.45 to 1 ug of RNA. Amplification of TCR beta CDR3 spanned 54 Vbeta and 13 Jbeta via immunoSEQ multiplex PCR. TCRdb fed the immunoSEQ multiplex PCR reads into MiXCR, producing one record per CDR3 protein. The table lists 150,000 or so distinct CDR3 sequences, 95% to 96% of them singletons.

Sequences were obtained from CD8+ T cells from PBMCs. The rearrangement links TRBV12-3 or TRBV12-4 to TRBJ2-3; a weak D match, TRBD1 (5 bases). The sequence was obtained from a human donor with multiple sclerosis. CDR3 nucleotides: TGTGCCAGCAGTTCCCCAGGGAGCACAGATACGCAGTATTTT. It yields the protein CASSSPGSTDTQYF.